This TCR beta chain is from a study of CD8+ T cells in alopecia areata. Whole-study findings and limits: Patients shared TCRs less clearly than mice did, possibly for HLA-related reasons.

Sequencing relied on a cDNA template that was reverse transcribed from extracted RNA. The method was immunoSEQ multiplex PCR; TCRdb's version includes in-frame clones alone and lacks a portion of them. The sample consists of 150,000 to 200,000 clones, 55% to 65% of them appearing once. Trimming cost V 0 bases and J 8 bases, with 7 bases left between them. The CDR3 runs 13 residues. Germline V gives CDR1 LNHNV, CDR2 YYDKDF (reference sequence). Remarks on this clone: The antigen is not known.

V and J are TRBV15 and TRBJ2-2; D uncertain. The clonotype originates from a human donor in good health. Sequencing input: CD4+ T cells sorted from blood. In DNA, the CDR3 is TGTGCCACCAGCAGAGAACGAGGAGGGGAGCTGTTTTTT. Protein: CATSRERGGELFF.